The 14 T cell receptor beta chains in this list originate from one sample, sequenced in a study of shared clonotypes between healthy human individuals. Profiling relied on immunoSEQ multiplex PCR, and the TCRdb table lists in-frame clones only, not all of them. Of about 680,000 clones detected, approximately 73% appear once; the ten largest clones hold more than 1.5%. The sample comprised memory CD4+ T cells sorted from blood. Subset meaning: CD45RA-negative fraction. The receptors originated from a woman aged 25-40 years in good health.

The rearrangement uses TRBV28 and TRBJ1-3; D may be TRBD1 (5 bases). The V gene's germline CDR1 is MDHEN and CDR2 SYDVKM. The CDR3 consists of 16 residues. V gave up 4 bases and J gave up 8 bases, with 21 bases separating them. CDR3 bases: TGTGCCAGCAGTTCATATAGTAGAGGGGTAGGAGACACCATATATTTT. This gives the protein CASSSYSRGVGDTIYF.

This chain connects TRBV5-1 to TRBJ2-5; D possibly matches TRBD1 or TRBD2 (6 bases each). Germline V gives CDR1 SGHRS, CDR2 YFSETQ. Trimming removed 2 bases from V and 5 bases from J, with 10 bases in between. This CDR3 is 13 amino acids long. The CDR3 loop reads CASSLLGGETQYF. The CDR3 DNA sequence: TGCGCCAGCAGCTTACTAGGGGGGGAGACCCAGTACTTC.

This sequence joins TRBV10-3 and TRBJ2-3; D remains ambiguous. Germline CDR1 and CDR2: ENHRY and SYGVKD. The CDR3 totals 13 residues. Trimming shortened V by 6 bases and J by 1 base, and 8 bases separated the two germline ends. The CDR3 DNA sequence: TGTGCCATCAGGCCCGATCGCACAGATACGCAGTATTTT. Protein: CAIRPDRTDTQYF.

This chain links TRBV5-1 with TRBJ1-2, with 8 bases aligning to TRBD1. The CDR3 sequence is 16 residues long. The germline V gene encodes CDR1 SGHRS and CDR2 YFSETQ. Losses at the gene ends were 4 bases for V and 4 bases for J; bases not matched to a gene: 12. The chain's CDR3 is CASSPSSGQGGYGYTF. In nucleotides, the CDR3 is TGCGCCAGCAGCCCCAGTTCCGGACAGGGCGGCTATGGCTACACCTTC.

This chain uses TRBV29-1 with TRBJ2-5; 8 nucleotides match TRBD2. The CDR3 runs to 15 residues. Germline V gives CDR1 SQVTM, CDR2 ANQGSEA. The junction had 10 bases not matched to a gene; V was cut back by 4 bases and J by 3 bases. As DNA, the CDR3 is TGCAGCGTTGTTCGCGGACTAGCTTGGGAAGAGACCCAGTACTTC. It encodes CSVVRGLAWEETQYF.

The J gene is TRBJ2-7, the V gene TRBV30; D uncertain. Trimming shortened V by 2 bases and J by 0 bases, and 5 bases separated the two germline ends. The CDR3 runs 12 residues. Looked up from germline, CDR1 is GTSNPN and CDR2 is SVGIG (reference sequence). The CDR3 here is CAWSRSSYEQYF. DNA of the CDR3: TGTGCCTGGAGTAGGAGCTCCTACGAGCAGTACTTC.

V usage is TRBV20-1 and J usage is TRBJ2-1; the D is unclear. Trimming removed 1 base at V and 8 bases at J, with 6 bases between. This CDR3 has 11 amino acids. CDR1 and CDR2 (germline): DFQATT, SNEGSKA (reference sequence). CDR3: CSARGYDEQFF. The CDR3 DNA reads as TGCAGTGCTAGAGGGTACGATGAGCAGTTCTTC.

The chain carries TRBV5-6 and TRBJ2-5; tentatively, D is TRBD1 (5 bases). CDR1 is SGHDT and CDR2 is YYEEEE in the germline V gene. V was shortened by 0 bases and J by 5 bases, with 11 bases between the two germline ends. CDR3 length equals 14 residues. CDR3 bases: TGTGCCAGCAGCTTGGGAACAGGTCTGGAGACCCAGTACTTC. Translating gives CASSLGTGLETQYF.

The CDR3 loop reads CSVGQGRMDIQYF. The CDR3 nucleotides read TGCAGCGTCGGACAGGGGAGGATGGACATTCAGTACTTC. V and J are TRBV29-1 and TRBJ2-4, with 9 bases identical to TRBD1. The ends lost 6 bases at V and 8 bases at J; junction bases unmatched: 8. The CDR3 loop spans 13 amino acids. Germline CDR1 is SQVTM and CDR2 is ANQGSEA. Full variable domain (rest looked up from reference TRBV29-1 and TRBJ2-4): SAVISQKPSRDICQRGTSLTIQCQVDSQVTMMFWYRQQPGQSLTLIATANQGSEATYESGFVIDKFPISRPNLTFSTLTVSNMSPEDSSIYLCSVGQGRMDIQYFGAGTRLSVL.

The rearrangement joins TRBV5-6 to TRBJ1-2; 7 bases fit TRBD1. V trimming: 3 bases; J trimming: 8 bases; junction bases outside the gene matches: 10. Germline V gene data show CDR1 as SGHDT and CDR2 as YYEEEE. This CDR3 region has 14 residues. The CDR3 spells CASSSYDRATGYTF. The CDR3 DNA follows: TGTGCCAGCAGCTCTTACGACAGGGCAACGGGCTACACCTTC.

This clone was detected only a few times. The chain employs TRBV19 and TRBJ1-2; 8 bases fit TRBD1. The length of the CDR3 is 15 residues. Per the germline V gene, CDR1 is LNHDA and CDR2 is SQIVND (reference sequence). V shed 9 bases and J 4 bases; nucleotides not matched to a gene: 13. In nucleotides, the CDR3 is TGTGCCAGCCGACTCGGAGGACAGGGACCCTATGGCTACACCTTC. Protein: CASRLGGQGPYGYTF.

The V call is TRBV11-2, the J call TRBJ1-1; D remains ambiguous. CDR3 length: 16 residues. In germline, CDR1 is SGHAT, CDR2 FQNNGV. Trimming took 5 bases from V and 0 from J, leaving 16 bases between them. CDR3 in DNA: TGTGCCAGCAGCCCCTATTCCGGCAGCCTGAACACTGAAGCTTTCTTT. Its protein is CASSPYSGSLNTEAFF.

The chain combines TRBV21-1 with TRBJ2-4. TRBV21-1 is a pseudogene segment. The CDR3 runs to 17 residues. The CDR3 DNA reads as TGTGCCAGCGGCTCGCAACGGTCAAGGAAAGCCAAAAACATTCAGTACTTC. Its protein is CASGSQRSRKAKNIQYF.

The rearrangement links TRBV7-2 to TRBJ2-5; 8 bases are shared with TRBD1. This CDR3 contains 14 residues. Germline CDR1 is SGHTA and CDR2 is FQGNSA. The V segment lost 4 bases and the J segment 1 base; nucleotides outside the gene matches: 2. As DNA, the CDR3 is TGTGCCAGCAGCTGGACAGGGTCCCAAGAGACCCAGTACTTC. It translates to CASSWTGSQETQYF.